The T cell receptor (beta chain) described here comes from a study of type 1 regulatory T cells. Study summary: T-allo10 is a Tr1-enriched, alloantigen-specific CD4 T cell product made in vitro. Study observations and caveats: Tr1 cells had a more restricted TCR repertoire than non-Tr1 cells.

There are 15 residues in the CDR3. The V segment lost 8 bases and the J segment 2 bases; nucleotides outside the gene matches: 13. The germline V gene has CDR1 SQVTM and CDR2 ANQGSEA. A few counts support this clonotype. Its antigen remains unknown. TCRdb processed the reads anew with MiXCR; each CDR3 protein has one entry. The profile covers about 62,000 distinct CDR3 sequences, with approximately 60% appearing a single time and 1.8% taken by the ten largest. The chain recombines TRBV29-1 with TRBJ1-1; TRBD1 aligns across 8 bases. Sequencing was carried out using cultured non-Tr1 T cells, either the whole culture or a sorted T cell fraction (not recorded which). The receptor was isolated from a human donor in good health. This CDR3 reads CSFSGGARVNTEAFF. CDR3 DNA sequence: TGCAGCTTCTCAGGGGGCGCGAGAGTCAACACTGAAGCTTTCTTT.